This T cell receptor (beta chain) is drawn from a study of control samples from healthy donors and cancer patients. CDR3 length: 15 residues. The junction had 7 bases not matched to a gene; V was cut back by 4 bases and J by 1 base. CDR1 is KGHSH, CDR2 LQKENI, per germline. Repertoires were generated with immunoSEQ multiplex PCR, while TCRdb's copy carries only in-frame clones and drops some. Here the sample spans 250,000 to 300,000 clones, about 80% being singletons. The chain carries TRBV18 and TRBJ2-7; TRBD1 agrees at 7 bases. Input material: PBMCs. The TCR originated in a woman aged 55-69 years with lung cancer. CDR3 sequence reads: CASSLEPGQSYEQYF. CDR3 DNA: TGTGCCAGCTCACTGGAACCGGGACAGTCCTACGAGCAGTACTTC. The full variable domain, in which reference TRBV18 and TRBJ2-7 provide the parts outside the CDR3, is NAGVMQNPRHLVRRRGQEARLRCSPMKGHSHVYWYRQLPEEGLKFMVYLQKENIIDESGMPKERFSAEFPKEGPSILRIQQVVRGDSAAYFCASSLEPGQSYEQYFGPGTRLTVT.